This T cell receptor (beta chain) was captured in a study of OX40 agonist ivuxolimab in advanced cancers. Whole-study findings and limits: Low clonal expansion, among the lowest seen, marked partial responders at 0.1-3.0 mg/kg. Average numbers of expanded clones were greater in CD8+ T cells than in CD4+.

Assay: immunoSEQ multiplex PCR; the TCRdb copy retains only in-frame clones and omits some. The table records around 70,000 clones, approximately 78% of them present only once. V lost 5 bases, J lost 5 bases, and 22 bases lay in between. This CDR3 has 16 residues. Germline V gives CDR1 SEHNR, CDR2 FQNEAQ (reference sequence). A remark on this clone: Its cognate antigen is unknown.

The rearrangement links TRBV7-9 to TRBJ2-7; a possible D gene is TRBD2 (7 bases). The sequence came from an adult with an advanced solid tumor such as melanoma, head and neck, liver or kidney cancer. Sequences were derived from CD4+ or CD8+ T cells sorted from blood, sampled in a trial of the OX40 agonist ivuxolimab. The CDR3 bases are TGTGCCAGCAGCCCCTTAAGGGGGGGGCCAAGGGACGAGCAGTACTTC. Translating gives CASSPLRGGPRDEQYF.